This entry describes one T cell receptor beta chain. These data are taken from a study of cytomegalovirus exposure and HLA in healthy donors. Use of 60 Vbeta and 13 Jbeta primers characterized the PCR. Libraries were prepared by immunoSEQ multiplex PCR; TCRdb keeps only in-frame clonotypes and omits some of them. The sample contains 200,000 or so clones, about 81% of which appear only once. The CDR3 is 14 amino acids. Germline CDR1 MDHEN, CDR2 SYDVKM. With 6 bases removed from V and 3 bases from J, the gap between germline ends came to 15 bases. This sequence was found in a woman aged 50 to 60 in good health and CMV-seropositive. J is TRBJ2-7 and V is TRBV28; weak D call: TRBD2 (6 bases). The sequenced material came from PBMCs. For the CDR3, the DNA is TGTGCCAGCAGAAGGGAGACGGGACTCTACGAGCAGTACTTC. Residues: CASRRETGLYEQYF. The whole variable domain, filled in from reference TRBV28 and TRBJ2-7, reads DVKVTQSSRYLVKRTGEKVFLECVQDMDHENMFWYRQDPGLGLRLIYFSYDVKMKEKGDIPEGYSVSREKKERFSLILESASTNQTSMYLCASRRETGLYEQYFGPGTRLTVT.